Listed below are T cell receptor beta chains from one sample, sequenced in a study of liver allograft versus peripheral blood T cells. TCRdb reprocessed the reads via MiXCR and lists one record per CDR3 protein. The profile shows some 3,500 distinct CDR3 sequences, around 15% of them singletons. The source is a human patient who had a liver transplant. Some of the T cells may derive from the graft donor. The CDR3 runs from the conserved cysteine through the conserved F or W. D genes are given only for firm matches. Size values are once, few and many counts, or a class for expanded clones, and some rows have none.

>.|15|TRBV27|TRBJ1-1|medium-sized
TGTGCCAGCAGTTTATCGGCCGCGGGGAACACTGAAGCTTTCTTT
CASSLSAAGNTEAFF
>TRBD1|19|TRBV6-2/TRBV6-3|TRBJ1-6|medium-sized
TGTGCCAGCAGTTACCTCCGCGGACAGGGAGGATCCTATAATTCACCCCTCCACTTT
CASSYLRGQGGSYNSPLHF
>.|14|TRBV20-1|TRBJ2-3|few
TGCAGTGCTAGAGATCTTGGCCCATCGGATACGCAGTATTTT
CSARDLGPSDTQYF
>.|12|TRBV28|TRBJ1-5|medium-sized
TGTGCCAGTGATGACAGGCGTGGGGCCCAGCATTTT
CASDDRRGAQHF
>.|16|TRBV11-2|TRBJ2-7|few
TGTGCCAGCAGCTTAGCCGTCCGGAGTTCCTTCTACGAGCAGTACTTC
CASSLAVRSSFYEQYF
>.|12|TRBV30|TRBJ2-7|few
TGTGCCTGGAGTCTTCAGGTATACGAGCAGTACTTC
CAWSLQVYEQYF
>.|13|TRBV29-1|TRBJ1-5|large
TGCAGCGCTGACAGTGGAGACAATCAGCCCCAGCATTTT
CSADSGDNQPQHF
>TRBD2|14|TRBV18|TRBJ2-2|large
TGTGCCAGCCCCATTGAGCGGGGTACCGGGGAGCTGTTTTTT
CASPIERGTGELFF
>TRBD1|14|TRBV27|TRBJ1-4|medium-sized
TGTGCCAGCAGGACGGACAGGGGTAATGAAAAACTGTTTTTT
CASRTDRGNEKLFF
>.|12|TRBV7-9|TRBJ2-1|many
TGTGCCAGCAGGAAAACAGGGAATGAGCAGTTCTTC
CASRKTGNEQFF
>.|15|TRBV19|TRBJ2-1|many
TGTGCCAGTAGTATCTCCCTCCCCTCCTACAATGAGCAGTTCTTC
CASSISLPSYNEQFF
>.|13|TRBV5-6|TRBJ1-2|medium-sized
TGTGCCAGCAGCTTGGGGGAACGCTATGGCTACACCTTC
CASSLGERYGYTF
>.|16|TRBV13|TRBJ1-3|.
TGTGCCAGCAGCTTAGGCCGATCGGGGTACGGAAACACCATATATTTT
CASSLGRSGYGNTIYF
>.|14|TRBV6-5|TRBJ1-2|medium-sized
TGTGCCAGCAGTTACTCTGGGGGCATGGATGGCTACACCTTC
CASSYSGGMDGYTF
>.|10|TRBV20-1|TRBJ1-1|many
TGCAGTGCTACTGACACTGAAGCTTTCTTT
CSATDTEAFF
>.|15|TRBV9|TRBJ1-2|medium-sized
TGTGCCAGCAGCGTAGAACACCAAGTTTACCATGGCTACACCTTC
CASSVEHQVYHGYTF
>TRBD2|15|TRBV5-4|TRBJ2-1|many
TGTGCCAGCAGCTGGGGGACTAGCGGAAGCAATGAGCAGTTCTTC
CASSWGTSGSNEQFF
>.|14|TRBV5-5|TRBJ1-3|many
TGTGCCAGCATTGGACAAACAGGGGGAAACACCATATATTTT
CASIGQTGGNTIYF
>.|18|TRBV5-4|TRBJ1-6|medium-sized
TGTGCCAGCAGCTTGGGGGTCGGCTCGCGATCCTATAATTCACCCCTCCACTTT
CASSLGVGSRSYNSPLHF
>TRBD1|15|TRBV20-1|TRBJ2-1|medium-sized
TGCAGTGCCGCCTTGGACAGGAGCTCCTACAATGAGCAGTTCTTC
CSAALDRSSYNEQFF
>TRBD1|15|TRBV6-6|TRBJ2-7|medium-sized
TGTGCCAGCAAAGGGGGACAGCCACCCTTCTACGAGCAGTACTTC
CASKGGQPPFYEQYF
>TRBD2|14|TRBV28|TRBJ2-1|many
TGTGCCAGCAGTTTGGCGGGAGTAGGGGATGAGCAGTTCTTC
CASSLAGVGDEQFF
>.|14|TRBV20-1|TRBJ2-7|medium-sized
TGCAGTGCTAGGAAAGAGACAGGTCCCTACGAGCAGTACTTC
CSARKETGPYEQYF
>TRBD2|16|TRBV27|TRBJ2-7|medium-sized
TGTGCCAGCAGCCCCCTCCTAGCGGGAGGCCTCCGCGAGCAGTACTTC
CASSPLLAGGLREQYF
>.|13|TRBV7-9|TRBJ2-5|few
TGTGCCAGCAGCCGGGGCATCCAAGAGACCCAGTACTTC
CASSRGIQETQYF
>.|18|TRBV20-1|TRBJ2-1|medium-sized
TGCAGTGCTAGAGATCTTCGTGGAACGGGACGTTCCTACAATGAGCAGTTCTTC
CSARDLRGTGRSYNEQFF
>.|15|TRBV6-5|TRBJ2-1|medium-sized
TGTGCCAGCAGTTCTACGGGCAACGCCTACAATGAGCAGTTCTTC
CASSSTGNAYNEQFF
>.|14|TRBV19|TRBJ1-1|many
TGTGCCAGTAGTATAGACCAGATGAACACTGAAGCTTTCTTT
CASSIDQMNTEAFF
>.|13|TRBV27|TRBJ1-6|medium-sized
TGTGCCAGCAGTTTGGGGGCGAATTCACCCCTCCACTTT
CASSLGANSPLHF
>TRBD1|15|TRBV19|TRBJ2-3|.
TGTGCCAGTAGTCCCGGGACAGGGCGGGCAGATACGCAGTATTTT
CASSPGTGRADTQYF
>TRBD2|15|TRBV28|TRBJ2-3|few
TGTGCCAGCAGACTAGCGGGAGTTATAGCAGATACGCAGTATTTT
CASRLAGVIADTQYF
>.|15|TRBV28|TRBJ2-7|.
TGTGCCAGCAGCTCGACCTGGGCAGGGAGCCACGAGCGGTACTTC
CASSSTWAGSHERYF
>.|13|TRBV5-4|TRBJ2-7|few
TGTGCCAGCAGCTCCCGGGTCTCAAGCGAGCAGTACTTC
CASSSRVSSEQYF
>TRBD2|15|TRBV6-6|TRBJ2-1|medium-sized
TGTGCCAGCAGTTTAGCGGGAGAACCCTACAATGAGCAGTTCTTC
CASSLAGEPYNEQFF
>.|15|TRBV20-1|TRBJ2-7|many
TGCAGTGCTAGAGAAGTACATGGCGGCCTCTACGAGCAGTACTTC
CSAREVHGGLYEQYF
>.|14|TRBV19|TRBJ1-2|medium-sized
TGTGCCAGTAGTATAAAGGGAAGCGGGTATGGCTACACCTTC
CASSIKGSGYGYTF
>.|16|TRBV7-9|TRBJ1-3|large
TGTGCCAGCAGCTTATCGGAGGGGGTAGGAGCGAACACCATATATTTT
CASSLSEGVGANTIYF
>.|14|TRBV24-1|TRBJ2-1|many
TGTGCCACCAGTGATTTGGAGCCAGGAAATGAGCAGTTCTTC
CATSDLEPGNEQFF
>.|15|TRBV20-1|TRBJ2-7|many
TGCAGTGCTAGAGATATCGAGCGGAGCTCCTACGAGCAGTACTTC
CSARDIERSSYEQYF
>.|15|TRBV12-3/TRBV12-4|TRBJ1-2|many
TGTGCCAGCAGTTTCCCCCCAGGATCATCCTATGGCTACACCTTC
CASSFPPGSSYGYTF
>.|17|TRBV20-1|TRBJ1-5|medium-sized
TGCAGTGCTAGAGATAATCAAGGGACTTGGCGCAATCAGCCCCAGCATTTT
CSARDNQGTWRNQPQHF
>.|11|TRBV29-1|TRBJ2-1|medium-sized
TGCAGCGTTGATGGTAACAATGAGCAGTTCTTC
CSVDGNNEQFF
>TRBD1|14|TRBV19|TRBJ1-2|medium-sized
TGTGCCAGTACCGCGGGACAGGGGGCGTTCGGCTACACCTTC
CASTAGQGAFGYTF
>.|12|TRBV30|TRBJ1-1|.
TGTGCCTGGAGTGTACAAGTGACTGAAGCTTTCTTT
CAWSVQVTEAFF
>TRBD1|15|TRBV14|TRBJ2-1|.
TGTGCCAGCAGCCAAGACGCAGGGGGCTTACATGAGCAGTTCTTC
CASSQDAGGLHEQFF
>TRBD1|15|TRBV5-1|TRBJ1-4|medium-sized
TGCGCCAGCAGCACAGGGGAGTCTAATCATGAAAAACTGTTTTTT
CASSTGESNHEKLFF
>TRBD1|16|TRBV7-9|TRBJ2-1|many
TGTGCCAGCAGCTTAGCGGGGCAGGGGGTTTACAATGAGCAGTTCTTC
CASSLAGQGVYNEQFF
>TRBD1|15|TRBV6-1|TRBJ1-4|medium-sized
TGTGCCAGCAGTGAGGGGACAGGGGGCTATGAAAAACTGTTTTTT
CASSEGTGGYEKLFF
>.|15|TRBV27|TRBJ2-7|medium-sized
TGTGCCAGCACCCCAACGGGGTTAGGTCGGTACGAGCAGTACTTC
CASTPTGLGRYEQYF
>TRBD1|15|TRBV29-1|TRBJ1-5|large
TGCAGCGTCGCAAACGGGACAGGGGGCAATCAGCCCCAGCATTTT
CSVANGTGGNQPQHF
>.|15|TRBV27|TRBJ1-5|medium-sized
TGTGCCAGCAGTTTCCTGGGGGGGAGCAATCAGCCCCAGCATTTT
CASSFLGGSNQPQHF
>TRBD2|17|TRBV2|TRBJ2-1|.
TGTGCCAGCAGTGAAACTGCGGGAGGGCCTCCCTACAATGAGCAGTTCTTC
CASSETAGGPPYNEQFF
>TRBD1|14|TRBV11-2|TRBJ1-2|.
TGTGCCAGCAGCCACAGGGGACTCGACTATGGCTACACCTTC
CASSHRGLDYGYTF
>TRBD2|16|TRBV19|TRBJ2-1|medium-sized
TGTGCCAGTAGTGAGGAGACTAGCGGGTCTGCGAATGAGCAGTTCTTC
CASSEETSGSANEQFF
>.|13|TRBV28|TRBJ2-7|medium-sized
TGTGCCAGCAGTTTAAGGGGCTCCTACGAGCAGTACTTC
CASSLRGSYEQYF